One T cell receptor (beta chain) is described in this entry. The PCR was carried out with 60 Vbeta primers and 13 Jbeta primers. Sequenced by immunoSEQ multiplex PCR; TCRdb stores in-frame clones only, minus some. This sample yields some 210,000 clones, of which roughly four fifths are seen a single time; approximately 2% belongs to the top ten. Germline CDR1 MNHEY, CDR2 SVGAGI. CDR3 length: 16 residues. V was cut by 2 bases and J by 5 bases, with 16 bases left in between. This specimen comes from a study of cytomegalovirus exposure and HLA in healthy donors. What was sequenced was PBMCs. The chain couples TRBV6-5 to TRBJ2-1, with a weak D call TRBD1 (5 bases). This receptor was identified in a woman aged 25 to 45 in good health and CMV-seropositive. The CDR3 reads CASSYRAGHRDNEQFF. In nucleotides, the CDR3 is TGTGCCAGCAGTTACCGTGCAGGACATAGGGACAATGAGCAGTTCTTC.